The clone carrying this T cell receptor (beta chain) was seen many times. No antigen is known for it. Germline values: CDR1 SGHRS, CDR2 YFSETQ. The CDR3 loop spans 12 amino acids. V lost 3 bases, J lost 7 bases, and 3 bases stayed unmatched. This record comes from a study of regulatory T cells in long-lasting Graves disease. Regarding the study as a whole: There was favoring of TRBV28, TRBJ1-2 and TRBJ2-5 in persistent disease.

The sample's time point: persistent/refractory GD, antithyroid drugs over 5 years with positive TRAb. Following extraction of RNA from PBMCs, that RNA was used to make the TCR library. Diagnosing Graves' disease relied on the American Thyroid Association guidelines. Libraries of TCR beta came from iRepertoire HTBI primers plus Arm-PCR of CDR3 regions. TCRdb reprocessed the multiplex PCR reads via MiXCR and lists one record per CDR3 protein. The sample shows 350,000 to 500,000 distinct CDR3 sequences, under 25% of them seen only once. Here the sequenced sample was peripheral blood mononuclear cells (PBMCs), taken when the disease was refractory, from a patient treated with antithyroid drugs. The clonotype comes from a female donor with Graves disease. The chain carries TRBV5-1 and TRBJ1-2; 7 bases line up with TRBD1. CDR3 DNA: TGCGCCAGCAGCTACGACAGGGCTGGCTACACCTTC. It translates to CASSYDRAGYTF. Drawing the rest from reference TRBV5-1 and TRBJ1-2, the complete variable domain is KAGVTQTPRYLIKTRGQQVTLSCSPISGHRSVSWYQQTPGQGLQFLFEYFSETQRNKGNFPGRFSGRQFSNSRSEMNVSTLELGDSALYLCASSYDRAGYTFGSGTRLTVV.